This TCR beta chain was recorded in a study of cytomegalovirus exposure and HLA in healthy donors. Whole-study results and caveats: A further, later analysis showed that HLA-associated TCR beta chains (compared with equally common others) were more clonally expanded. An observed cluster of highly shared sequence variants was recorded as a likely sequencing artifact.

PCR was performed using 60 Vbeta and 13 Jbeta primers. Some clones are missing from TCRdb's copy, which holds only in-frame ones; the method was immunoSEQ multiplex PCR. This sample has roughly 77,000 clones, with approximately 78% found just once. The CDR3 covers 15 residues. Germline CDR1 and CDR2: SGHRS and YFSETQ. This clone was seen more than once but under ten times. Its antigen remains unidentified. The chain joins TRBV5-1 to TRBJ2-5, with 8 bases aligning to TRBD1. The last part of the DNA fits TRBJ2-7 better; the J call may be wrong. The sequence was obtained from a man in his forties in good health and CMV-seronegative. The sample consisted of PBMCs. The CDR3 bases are TGCGCCAGCAGCTTGGTGACAGGGGCCCTGGGCGAGCAGTACTTC. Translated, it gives CASSLVTGALGEQYF.